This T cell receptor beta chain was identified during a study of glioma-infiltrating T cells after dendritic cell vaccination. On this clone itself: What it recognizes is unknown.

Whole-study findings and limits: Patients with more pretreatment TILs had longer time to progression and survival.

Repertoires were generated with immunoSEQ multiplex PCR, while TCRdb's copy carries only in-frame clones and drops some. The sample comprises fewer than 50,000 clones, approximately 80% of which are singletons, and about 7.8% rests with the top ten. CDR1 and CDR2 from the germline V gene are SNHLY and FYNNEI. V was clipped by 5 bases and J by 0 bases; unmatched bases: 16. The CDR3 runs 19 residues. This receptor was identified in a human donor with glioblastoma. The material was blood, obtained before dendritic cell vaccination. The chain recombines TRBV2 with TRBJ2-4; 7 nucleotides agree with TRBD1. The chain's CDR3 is CASSSFIRTGTLAKNIQYF. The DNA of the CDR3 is TGTGCCAGCAGTTCCTTTATTCGGACAGGCACACTAGCCAAAAACATTCAGTACTTC.